This TCR beta chain was recovered during a study of CD8 T cells in Susac syndrome. General study findings and limits: Susac-specific public clones found in total CD8+ repertoires numbered more than 15, and those in CD8+ TEMRA repertoires numbered several.

Worth noting for this clonotype: Its target is not known. Germline and junction disagree at one end, which may indicate a read error.

An amount of RNA that ranged from roughly 0.45 to 1 ug was reverse transcribed with random hexamers. The method of amplification for TCR beta CDR3 was immunoSEQ multiplex PCR, covering 54 Vbeta and 13 Jbeta. A single record per CDR3 protein comes from TCRdb applying MiXCR to the immunoSEQ multiplex PCR reads. Of 84,000 or so distinct CDR3 sequences in the sample, around 93% were seen once. The CDR3 totals 13 residues. Germline lookup yields CDR1 SGDLS and CDR2 YYNGEE. This clonotype was sampled from a human donor with Susac syndrome. This sequence joins TRBV9 and TRBJ1-1; no definite D call. The sequenced sample was CD8+ T cells from PBMCs. The CDR3 sequence: CASTVDGLGEAFF. CDR3 bases: TGTGCCAGCACCGTAGACGGACTGGGTGAAGCTTTCTTT.